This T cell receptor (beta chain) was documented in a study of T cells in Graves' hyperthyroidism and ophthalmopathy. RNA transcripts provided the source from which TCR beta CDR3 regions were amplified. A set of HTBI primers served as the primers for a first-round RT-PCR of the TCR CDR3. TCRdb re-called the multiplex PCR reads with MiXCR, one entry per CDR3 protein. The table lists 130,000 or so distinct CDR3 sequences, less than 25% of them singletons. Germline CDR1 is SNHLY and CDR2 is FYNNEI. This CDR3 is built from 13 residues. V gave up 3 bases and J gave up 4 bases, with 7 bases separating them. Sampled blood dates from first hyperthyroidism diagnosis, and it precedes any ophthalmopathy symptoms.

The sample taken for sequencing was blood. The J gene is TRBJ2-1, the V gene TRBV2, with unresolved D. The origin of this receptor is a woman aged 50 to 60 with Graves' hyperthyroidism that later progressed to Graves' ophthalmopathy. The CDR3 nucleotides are TGTGCCAGCAGTGACTACGGGTACAATGAGCAGTTCTTC. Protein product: CASSDYGYNEQFF.